Below, 25 T cell receptor beta chains from the same sample are listed, as sequenced in a study of blood T cell repertoires in COVID-19. Sequencing used immunoSEQ multiplex PCR; TCRdb keeps in-frame clones, though not all of them. The sample holds some 19,000 clones, around 83% seen once. Sample: peripheral blood. All receptors derive from a man aged 65 to 85 with acute or convalescent COVID-19.

This chain links TRBV18 with TRBJ1-1, with D hard to call. CDR1 is KGHSH, CDR2 LQKENI, per germline. CDR3 length equals 14 residues. V lost 2 bases and J 5 bases, leaving 12 bases between the germline ends. CDR3: CASSPRTGNTEAFF. CDR3 bases: TGTGCCAGCTCACCAAGAACGGGAAATACTGAAGCTTTCTTT.

The chain employs TRBV18 and TRBJ1-4; TRBD1 matches at 7 bases. The CDR3 totals 14 residues. With 6 bases clipped from V and 8 bases from J, the junction kept 9 bases outside the gene matches. Germline values: CDR1 KGHSH, CDR2 LQKENI. CDR3 amino acids: CASSLAGGSEKLFF. DNA for the CDR3: TGTGCCAGCTCCCTCGCAGGGGGTAGCGAAAAACTGTTTTTT.

The rearrangement uses TRBV19 and TRBJ2-3; 8 bases line up with TRBD1. CDR3 length: 16 amino acids. V shed 6 bases and J 4 bases; nucleotides not matched to a gene: 12. CDR1 and CDR2 (germline): LNHDA, SQIVND (reference sequence). The chain's CDR3 is CASSFRQGSVPDTQYF. DNA for the CDR3: TGTGCCAGTAGCTTTAGACAGGGGAGTGTGCCAGATACGCAGTATTTT.

The count of this clone is one. The chain uses TRBV5-4 and TRBJ2-3; 8 nucleotides match TRBD1. Germline CDR1 reads SGHNT; CDR2 reads YYREEE (reference sequence). The J segment lost 4 bases and the V segment lost 2 bases, leaving 15 bases of the junction unmatched. The length of the CDR3 is 18 residues. CDR3 region: CASSLGQGASSLSDTQYF. In DNA form, the CDR3 reads TGTGCCAGCAGCTTAGGTCAGGGGGCATCGTCTTTGTCAGATACGCAGTATTTT.

J is TRBJ1-2 and V is TRBV5-5; 9 bases agree with TRBD1. The CDR3 has 15 residues. The germline V gene has CDR1 SGHKS and CDR2 YYEKEE (reference sequence). V lost 0 bases to trimming and J lost 1 base; unmatched junction nucleotides: 1. The CDR3 nucleotides read TGTGCCAGCAGCTTGGAGGGACAGGGTAACTATGGCTACACCTTC. Its translation: CASSLEGQGNYGYTF.

This clone came up a few times. The chain has TRBV2 and TRBJ2-7, with D unclear. The germline gives CDR1 SNHLY, CDR2 FYNNEI. The CDR3 runs 14 residues. Trimming removed 3 bases from V and 0 bases from J, with 9 bases in between. The CDR3 region has the DNA TGTGCCAGCAGTGACGGTCTCCGCTCCTACGAGCAGTACTTC. Its translation is CASSDGLRSYEQYF.

V is TRBV5-8 and J is TRBJ2-2, with D perhaps matching TRBD1 (5 bases). Trimming took 0 bases from V and 1 from J, leaving 10 bases between them. The germline V gene has CDR1 SGHTS and CDR2 YDEGEE. The CDR3 totals 16 residues. The CDR3 sequence: CASSLEWQGNTGELFF. The CDR3, as DNA: TGTGCCAGCAGCTTGGAATGGCAGGGGAACACCGGGGAGCTGTTTTTT.

This chain connects TRBV3-1 (or the pseudogene TRBV3-2) to TRBJ2-1, with 8 bases identical to TRBD2. The CDR3 is 16 residues long. V shed 4 bases, J shed 6 bases, and the junction held 11 bases outside the gene matches. The germline CDR1 and CDR2 sequences are LGHDT and YNNKEL (reference sequence). The chain's CDR3 is CASSLRGAGDGNEQFF. In DNA, the CDR3 is TGTGCCAGCAGCCTCCGAGGAGCGGGAGACGGCAATGAGCAGTTCTTC.

The rearrangement joins TRBV19 to TRBJ2-3; D is possibly TRBD2 (5 bases). The ends were cut back, 4 bases at V and 6 bases at J, with 11 bases in the middle. CDR3 length: 13 amino acids. Germline loops: CDR1 LNHDA, CDR2 SQIVND (reference sequence). The CDR3 sequence: CASSNRPGDTQYF. The CDR3 DNA sequence: TGTGCCAGTAGTAACCGACCGGGGGATACGCAGTATTTT.

Written as DNA, the CDR3 is TGTGCCAGCAGCCTGGGACTAGCGGGACCTACGCCTCCCCCCGGGGAGCTGTTTTTT. Protein sequence: CASSLGLAGPTPPPGELFF. This rearrangement joins TRBV27 to TRBJ2-2, with 13 bases matching TRBD2. The ends lost 6 bases at V and 6 bases at J; junction bases unmatched: 16. The CDR3 sequence is 19 residues long. Germline CDR1 reads MNHEY; CDR2 reads SMNVEV (reference sequence).

This clone was counted a single time. The chain has TRBV2 and TRBJ2-1, with no clear D. This CDR3 comprises 14 residues. Per germline, CDR1 SNHLY and CDR2 FYNNEI. V shed 3 bases and J shed 0 bases, with 6 bases lying between them. The CDR3 sequence is CASSERSSYNEQFF. The DNA of the CDR3 is TGTGCCAGCAGTGAGCGGTCCTCCTACAATGAGCAGTTCTTC.

The chain joins TRBV2 to TRBJ2-1; D gene unclear. Per germline, CDR1 SNHLY and CDR2 FYNNEI. The V and J ends lost 4 bases and 0 bases respectively, with 10 bases between them. The CDR3 has 15 residues. CDR3 region: CASSARVSSYNEQFF. The CDR3 region has the DNA TGTGCCAGCAGTGCTCGTGTGAGCTCCTACAATGAGCAGTTCTTC.

The rearrangement joins TRBV29-1 to TRBJ1-2; no clear D gene. The V gene's germline CDR1 is SQVTM and CDR2 ANQGSEA. The CDR3 length is 11 residues. Trimming stripped 6 bases from V and 8 bases from J, with 13 bases between. The CDR3 is CSVTGPEGYTF. DNA of the CDR3: TGCAGCGTCACGGGTCCAGAGGGCTACACCTTC.

The chain has TRBV11-2 and TRBJ1-2, with 11 bases that match TRBD1. Germline assignment: CDR1 SGHAT and CDR2 FQNNGV. The CDR3 covers 15 residues. V dropped 4 bases and J dropped 4; count of bases not matched to a gene: 5. The CDR3 sequence: CASSSDRGLGYGYTF. DNA for the CDR3: TGTGCCAGCAGCTCGGACAGGGGGCTTGGCTATGGCTACACCTTC.

The genes are TRBV7-9 and TRBJ2-1, with D unclear. The CDR3 spans 16 residues. Trimming removed 2 bases from V and 2 bases from J, with 13 bases in between. Germline V lookup: CDR1 SEHNR, CDR2 FQNEAQ (reference sequence). DNA of the CDR3: TGTGCCAGCAGCTTAATTGGAGTAAGTACCTACAATGAGCAGTTCTTC. It encodes CASSLIGVSTYNEQFF.

This chain links TRBV3-1 (or the pseudogene TRBV3-2) with TRBJ2-1, with no clear D. Germline V lookup: CDR1 LGHDT, CDR2 YNNKEL (reference sequence). The V and J ends lost 0 bases and 6 bases respectively, with 15 bases between them. This CDR3 has 16 amino acids. The CDR3 spells CASSQDLGFWINEQFF. DNA of the CDR3: TGTGCCAGCAGCCAAGATCTAGGTTTCTGGATCAATGAGCAGTTCTTC.

The chain has TRBV4-3 and TRBJ2-7; TRBD1 matches 10 bases. With 5 bases clipped from V and 6 bases from J, the junction kept 13 bases outside the gene matches. Germline V gene sequence: CDR1 LGHNA, CDR2 YSLEER. CDR3 length: 16 residues. CDR3 loop: CASSKATGGGFGEQYF. For the CDR3, the DNA is TGCGCCAGCAGCAAAGCGACAGGGGGCGGGTTCGGCGAGCAGTACTTC.

V and J are TRBV20-1 and TRBJ1-5; 8 bases map to TRBD1. J was trimmed by 3 bases and V by 3 bases; bases with no gene match: 7. CDR1 and CDR2 (germline): DFQATT, SNEGSKA (reference sequence). The CDR3 has 15 residues. This CDR3 is CSASLSGGNNQPQHF. The CDR3 bases are TGCAGTGCTAGTTTGTCAGGGGGCAACAATCAGCCCCAGCATTTT.

This clone showed up just once. The sample has other DNA sequences that encode this CDR3 too. CDR3 sequence reads: CASSSLTYEQYF. The CDR3 DNA sequence: TGTGCCAGCAGCTCCTTAACCTACGAGCAGTACTTC. The chain links TRBV7-2 to TRBJ2-7; D unclear. This CDR3 comprises 12 residues. Per germline, CDR1 SGHTA and CDR2 FQGNSA. V lost 4 bases and J 2 bases, leaving 6 bases between the germline ends.

Written as DNA, the CDR3 is TGTGCCAGCAGCCCCAATTCAGCGGGAGGGTCCCGCGGGCAGTATTTT. Its translation: CASSPNSAGGSRGQYF. V is TRBV3-1 (or the pseudogene TRBV3-2) and J is TRBJ2-3, with 10 bases matching TRBD2. The CDR3 contains 16 residues. Germline V lookup: CDR1 LGHDT, CDR2 YNNKEL (reference sequence). The ends lost 4 bases at V and 11 bases at J; junction bases unmatched: 15.

The chain employs TRBV7-2 and TRBJ1-6; 7 nucleotides align to TRBD1. CDR1 SGHTA and CDR2 FQGNSA come from the germline V gene. The CDR3 consists of 16 residues. With V trimmed by 7 bases and J by 8 bases, 14 bases remained unmatched. CDR3 in amino acids: CASNKRQGLRDSPLHF. CDR3 coding DNA: TGTGCCAGCAACAAAAGACAGGGCCTGAGGGATTCACCCCTCCACTTT.

The V gene is TRBV11-3, the J gene TRBJ2-2; D is perhaps TRBD2 (6 bases). This CDR3 is 15 amino acids long. CDR1 is SGHNT and CDR2 is YENEEA in the germline V gene. V dropped 8 bases and J dropped 0 bases, with 13 bases sitting between them. For the CDR3, the DNA is TGTGCCAGCGGCCTGGGAGGAGCGAACACCGGGGAGCTGTTTTTT. Translating it yields CASGLGGANTGELFF.

This clone was seen just once. CDR3 in amino acids: CASSEGQASSTDTQYF. The CDR3 region has the DNA TGCGCCAGCAGCGAGGGACAGGCCTCTTCCACAGATACGCAGTATTTT. This chain connects TRBV5-1 to TRBJ2-3; 8 nucleotides agree with TRBD1. In germline, CDR1 is SGHRS, CDR2 YFSETQ. The V segment lost 4 bases and the J segment 2 bases; nucleotides outside the gene matches: 9. The length of the CDR3 is 16 residues.

This chain joins TRBV28 and TRBJ2-5; D might be TRBD1 (6 bases). V lost 4 bases and J 4 bases, leaving 16 bases between the germline ends. Germline CDR1 reads MDHEN; CDR2 reads SYDVKM. There are 15 residues in the CDR3. The DNA for the CDR3 is TGTGCCAGCAGTTACGGGACAACATTCAGAGAGACCCAGTACTTC. It specifies CASSYGTTFRETQYF.

This sequence joins TRBV15 and TRBJ2-1; 11 bases map to TRBD2. The CDR3 has 21 residues. J was trimmed by 0 bases and V by 3 bases; bases with no gene match: 16. Germline V gene data show CDR1 as LNHNV and CDR2 as YYDKDF (reference sequence). CDR3 sequence (DNA): TGTGCCACCAGCAGGTCAATGGGACTAGCGGAGCCGACGAGCTCCTACAATGAGCAGTTCTTC. Its protein product is CATSRSMGLAEPTSSYNEQFF.